This T cell receptor (beta chain) was sequenced in a study of T cell responses to AZD1222 COVID-19 vaccine. Study-level findings and limits: Unmutated variant regions reportedly attract nearly half of all spike-specific TCRs.

This clone was picked up one time. Its specificity is unknown. Produced via immunoSEQ multiplex PCR; TCRdb's table is partial and in-frame only. Of approximately 100,000 clones listed, approximately 88% are singletons. This CDR3 has 11 residues. CDR1 DFQATT and CDR2 SNEGSKA come from the germline V gene (reference sequence). The trim removed 6 bases at V and 15 bases at J, leaving 6 bases unmatched. The J gene is TRBJ2-1, the V gene TRBV20-1; 12 bases are a match to TRBD2. The input for sequencing was peripheral blood, taken on day 0 of AZD1222 vaccination. This sequence was found in an adult in good health. For the CDR3, the DNA is TGCAGTGCGGCAACTAGCGGGGGGCTGTTCTTC. It codes for CSAATSGGLFF.